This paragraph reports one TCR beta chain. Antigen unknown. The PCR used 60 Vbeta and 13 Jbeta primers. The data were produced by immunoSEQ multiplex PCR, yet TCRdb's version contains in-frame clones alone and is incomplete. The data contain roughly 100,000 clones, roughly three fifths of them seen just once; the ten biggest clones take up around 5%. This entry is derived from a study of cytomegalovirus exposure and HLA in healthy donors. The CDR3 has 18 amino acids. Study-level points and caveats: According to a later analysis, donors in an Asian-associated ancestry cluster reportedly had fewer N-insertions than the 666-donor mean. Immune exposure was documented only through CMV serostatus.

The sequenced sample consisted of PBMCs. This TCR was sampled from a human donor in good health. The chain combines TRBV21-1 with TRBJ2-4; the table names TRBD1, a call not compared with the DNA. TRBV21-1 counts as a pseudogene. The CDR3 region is CASQKSQVDKLAKNIQYF. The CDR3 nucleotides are TGTGCCAGCCAAAAATCCCAGGTTGATAAACTAGCCAAAAACATTCAGTACTTC.